The clone carrying this T cell receptor beta chain was picked up many times. Its antigen is unidentified. This sample was included in a study of quantifying T cell responses using KT2 cells. In the study overall: Reverse transcription used primers in the TCR alpha and beta constant regions. The T4 ligation step was estimated to exceed 8% efficiency under optimum conditions.

The study's findings and limits: KT2 sequence counts showed saturation when very many KT2 cells were spiked in. Detection of KT2 sequences held at the lowest tested level, about one cell per 100,000 PBMC.

Losses at the gene ends were 5 bases for V and 8 bases for J; bases not matched to a gene: 7. The CDR3 length is 15 residues. Looked up from germline, CDR1 is MDHEN and CDR2 is SYDVKM. The sample is PBMC spiked with counted cells of clone KT2. An oligo carrying a UMI was ligated to the cDNA 3' end. First-round PCR used around 4 cycles and beta primers RC1.1 and RC1.2 covering TRBC1 and TRBC2. TCRdb redid the calling of the UMI-ligation and nested PCR reads with MiXCR, one entry per CDR3 protein. The table includes tens of thousands of distinct CDR3 sequences, approximately 13% detected once. This TCR was recovered from a human donor. This chain connects TRBV28 to TRBJ2-1, with TRBD2 identical over 12 bases. Sequenced: PBMCs spiked with cells of the T cell clone KT2. CDR3 sequence (DNA): TGTGCCAGCAGTCCCCTAGCGGGAGGGTCCGATGAGCAGTTCTTC. As protein: CASSPLAGGSDEQFF.